This T cell receptor beta chain was identified during a study of T cell responses to AZD1222 COVID-19 vaccine. Study in general: Some second doses came at about 4 weeks and others at about 12 weeks; these were pooled. Broader study findings: Only a handful of AZD1222 recipients tested seropositive at baseline. Of spike-specific TCRs, nearly half reportedly target regions left unmutated in variants. In all cases, repertoires were sampled only after the peak T cell response.

V gave up 2 bases and J gave up 6 bases, with 4 bases separating them. The CDR3 consists of 12 residues. The germline gives CDR1 LGHNA, CDR2 YNFKEQ. TCRdb's copy holds only in-frame clones and misses some; the assay was immunoSEQ multiplex PCR. Of approximately 150,000 clones listed, roughly 87% are singletons. Concerning this clone itself: Antigen unknown.

The sequencing here drew on peripheral blood, taken on day 0 of AZD1222 vaccination. This chain connects TRBV4-2 to TRBJ2-2; unclear D gene. The sequence was collected from an adult in good health. The CDR3 nucleotides are TGTGCCAGCAGCCAACGGGCCGGGGAGCTGTTTTTT. Translating it yields CASSQRAGELFF.